This entry concerns a single T cell receptor beta chain. Unique molecular identifiers tagged the TCRbeta library. TCRdb re-analysed the PCR reads in MiXCR, keeping a single row per CDR3 protein. Of some 500,000 distinct CDR3 sequences in the sample, approximately 20% were seen once. This entry is derived from a study of T-cell reconstitution after alpha-beta-depleted transplantation in children. The germline V gene has CDR1 MGHRA and CDR2 YSYEKL. J was trimmed by 1 base and V by 11 bases; bases with no gene match: 4. The CDR3 extends over 13 amino acids. This TCR was recovered from a human donor who donated a stem cell graft to a child with acute lymphoblastic leukemia. Sequencing used PBMCs from the stem cell graft donor, obtained from the stem cell graft. This sequence joins TRBV4-1 and TRBJ2-2; 7 nucleotides line up with TRBD1. CDR3 in DNA: TGCGCCGGATGGACAGGGAACACCGGGGAGCTGTTTTTT. It yields the protein CAGWTGNTGELFF.